Listed below are T cell receptor beta chains from one sample, sequenced in a study of shared clonotypes between healthy human individuals. Using immunoSEQ multiplex PCR, the repertoire was profiled, and TCRdb retains in-frame clones only, with some absent. Of more than 2 million clones listed, 85% to 95% are singletons. Sequences were obtained from naive CD8+ T cells sorted from blood. Receptors were obtained from a man aged 18 to 29 in good health. Both conserved end residues are part of each CDR3. Fields, in order: J gene, D gene, clone size, V gene, CDR3 length, CDR3 DNA, CDR3 protein. The D gene is left open where the match is weak. The size field is filled for only some rows; it gives once, few, many or a size class.

TRBJ2-3 TRBD1 once TRBV28 14 TGTGCCAGCAGTCAGGGACAGGGGGGAGATACGCAGTATTTT CASSQGQGGDTQYF
TRBJ2-2 - - TRBV4-1 15 TGCGCCAGCAGCCAGTCCATTGGACCGGACGGGGAGCTGTTTTTT CASSQSIGPDGELFF
TRBJ2-7 - - TRBV4-1 18 TGCGCCAGCAGCCAAGAGCCGCAGGGAGCCTTAAGCTCCTACGAGCAGTACTTC CASSQEPQGALSSYEQYF
TRBJ2-2 - - TRBV4-1 14 TGCGCCAGCAGCCAAGATCTGGGCACCGGGGAGCTGTTTTTT CASSQDLGTGELFF
TRBJ2-1 - - TRBV13 12 TGTGCCAGCAGCCAGACAGACAATGAGCAGTTCTTC CASSQTDNEQFF
TRBJ2-7 TRBD2 - TRBV18 13 TGTGCCAGCTCACCTACCGGGGGGTACGAGCAGTACTTC CASSPTGGYEQYF
TRBJ2-7 - once TRBV21-1 14 TGTGCCAGCAGGGCGGACAGATCCCGCGACGAGCAGTACTTC CASRADRSRDEQYF
TRBJ2-5 - - TRBV2 12 TGTGCCATCGACAGGACCGGAGAGACCCAGTACTTC CAIDRTGETQYF
TRBJ1-2 - - TRBV6-6 12 TGTGCCAGCAGGACTGAATGGCAGGGAACCACCTTC CASRTEWQGTTF
TRBJ2-7 TRBD1 - TRBV4-3 14 TGCGCCAGCAGCCAAGGACAGGGGAGAGACGAGCAGTACTTC CASSQGQGRDEQYF
TRBJ1-3 - - TRBV5-5 13 TGTGCCAGCAGTACAGGAGGGGAGCACACCATATATTTT CASSTGGEHTIYF
TRBJ2-7 TRBD2 - TRBV2 15 TGTGCCAGCAGTGGAGGGACTAGCGGTAACTACGAGCAGTACTTC CASSGGTSGNYEQYF
TRBJ2-1 TRBD2 - TRBV4-3 17 TGCGCCAGCAGCCAATTCTCCGCGGGAGGAGAACAATGGGAGCAGTTCTTC CASSQFSAGGEQWEQFF
TRBJ2-7 - - TRBV6-7 10 TGTGCCAGCACCTCGAGGGAGCAGTACTTC CASTSREQYF
TRBJ1-4 - - TRBV5-1 14 TGCGCCAGCAGCTTTAAGGGCCCTAATGAAAAACTGTTTTTT CASSFKGPNEKLFF
TRBJ2-7 - - TRBV6-5 13 TGTGCCAGCAGCTCTGGGGGGCCCTACGAGCAGTACTTC CASSSGGPYEQYF
TRBJ2-1 TRBD2 once TRBV9 15 TGTGCCAGCAGCACGACTAGCGGATGGGGCAATGAGCAGTTCTTC CASSTTSGWGNEQFF
TRBJ2-7 TRBD2 - TRBV5-4 16 TGTGCCAGCAGCACGTCGACTAGCGGGGCTACCTACGAGCAGTACTTC CASSTSTSGATYEQYF
TRBJ2-7 - - TRBV4-3 16 TGCGCCAGCAGCCAAGATCGAGAGCGGCCCTCCTACGAGCAGTACTTC CASSQDRERPSYEQYF
TRBJ2-5 - - TRBV7-7 17 TGTGCTAGCAGCGCGGACCCCCGGGACACCCCCCAAGAGACCCAGTACTTC CASSADPRDTPQETQYF
TRBJ2-5 - - TRBV13 15 TGTGCCAGCAGCTCCTTGGGGGTAGGTCAAGAGACCCAGTACTTC CASSSLGVGQETQYF
TRBJ2-7 - - TRBV6-1 15 TGTGCCAGCAGCGAGTTGGGGGGAAGAGTATACGAGCAGTACTTC CASSELGGRVYEQYF
TRBJ2-2 TRBD2 few TRBV5-1 15 TGCGCCAGCAGCTTGGAGGGCGGGAGCACCGGGGAGCTGTTTTTT CASSLEGGSTGELFF
TRBJ2-2 TRBD2 once TRBV11-2 16 TGTGCCAGCAGTCTAGCGGGGGACGAACCGACCGGGGAGCTGTTTTTT CASSLAGDEPTGELFF
TRBJ2-3 TRBD2 - TRBV9 16 TGTGCCAGCAGCGTAGGGGAGACTAGCATGACAGATACGCAGTATTTT CASSVGETSMTDTQYF
TRBJ2-1 - - TRBV6-5 16 TGTGCCAGCAGTTACTCGACGGGGGAGAGGGTGGATGAGCAGTTCTTC CASSYSTGERVDEQFF
TRBJ2-3 TRBD1 - TRBV7-9 15 TGTGCCAGCAGCCCCCTCACAGGGGCCACAGATACGCAGTATTTT CASSPLTGATDTQYF
TRBJ1-6 - once TRBV7-9 16 TGTGCCAGCAGCTCGCCGCTTAGTGCTAATAATTCACCCCTCCACTTT CASSSPLSANNSPLHF
TRBJ1-4 - - TRBV7-2 15 TGTGCCAGCAGTAATCAGGGGAGGACTAATGAAAAACTGTTTTTT CASSNQGRTNEKLFF
TRBJ2-1 TRBD2 - TRBV7-2 19 TGTGCCAGCAGCCCCCACCACGGACTAGCGGGGGGGCCTAACAATGAGCAGTTCTTC CASSPHHGLAGGPNNEQFF
TRBJ2-7 - - TRBV5-1 12 TGCGCCAGCAGCTTTGGGGGGTACGAGCAGTACTTC CASSFGGYEQYF
TRBJ2-1 - once TRBV27 16 TGTGCCAGCACCTTAAACGGGGGCTTCTCCTACAATGAGCAGTTCTTC CASTLNGGFSYNEQFF
TRBJ2-1 TRBD2 - TRBV29-1 14 TGCAGCGTAAGAGCGGGAGCCCCCTACAATGAGCAGTTCTTC CSVRAGAPYNEQFF
TRBJ2-3 - - TRBV10-2 13 TGCGCCAGCAGTTTGGGAGGCACAGATACGCAGTATTTT CASSLGGTDTQYF
TRBJ2-7 TRBD1 - TRBV27 14 TGTGCCAGCAGTTCCTACGGGACAGTTCACGAGCAGTACTTC CASSSYGTVHEQYF
TRBJ2-1 TRBD2 - TRBV7-2 15 TGTGCCAGCAGCTCTAGGTTAGCGGGAGGTAATGAGCAGTTCTTC CASSSRLAGGNEQFF
TRBJ2-3 TRBD1 - TRBV2 14 TGTGCCAGCGCTGGACAGGGGGGGACAGATACGCAGTATTTT CASAGQGGTDTQYF
TRBJ2-7 - - TRBV5-1 13 TGCGCCAGCAGCATGGCCTCTTCCTACGAGCAGTACTTC CASSMASSYEQYF
TRBJ2-1 TRBD2 - TRBV13 15 TGTGCCAGCAGCCCCGCGGGGGAGTCCTACAATGAGCAGTTCTTC CASSPAGESYNEQFF
TRBJ2-7 TRBD1 - TRBV5-1 14 TGCGCCAGCAGCTTGGCGACAGGGGGCTACGAGCAGTACTTC CASSLATGGYEQYF
TRBJ1-1 - - TRBV10-2 14 TGCGCCAGCACTAGAGACAGCCTGAACACTGAAGCTTTCTTT CASTRDSLNTEAFF
TRBJ2-3 - - TRBV2 11 TGTGCCAGCACCGGCGTAGATACGCAGTATTTT CASTGVDTQYF
TRBJ2-1 - - TRBV5-1 13 TGCGCCAGCAGCTCGGACCTCTTCAATGAGCAGTTCTTC CASSSDLFNEQFF
TRBJ2-5 - - TRBV4-1 17 TGCGCCAGCAGCCAAGACTTAAGCACAGGGTCCCAAGAGACCCAGTACTTC CASSQDLSTGSQETQYF
TRBJ1-2 - once TRBV30 13 TGTGCCTGGAGTCGGGGGGGCAGGTTTGGCTACACCTTC CAWSRGGRFGYTF
TRBJ2-1 - once TRBV4-1 14 TGCGCCAGCAGCCAAGGTAGCTCCTACAATGAGCAGTTCTTC CASSQGSSYNEQFF
TRBJ1-1 TRBD1 - TRBV10-1 14 TGCGCCAGCAGTGACAGGGGGCTCAGCACTGAAGCTTTCTTT CASSDRGLSTEAFF
TRBJ1-1 - few TRBV13 13 TGTGCCAGCAGCGTCATGGGGGGCACTGAAGCTTTCTTT CASSVMGGTEAFF
TRBJ2-7 - - TRBV4-3 15 TGCGCCAGCAGCCCCTACGCGACCACTGGCTACGAGCAGTACTTC CASSPYATTGYEQYF
TRBJ1-3 - - TRBV5-6 13 TGTGCCAGCCGCGGGGGCTCTGGAAACACCATATATTTT CASRGGSGNTIYF
TRBJ1-4 TRBD1 - TRBV7-2 15 TGTGCCAGCAGCTCAGACAGGGGGCCTAATGAAAAACTGTTTTTT CASSSDRGPNEKLFF
TRBJ1-6 - - TRBV27 16 TGTGCCAGCAGTCAAATTACAGGTCCTTATAATTCACCCCTCCACTTT CASSQITGPYNSPLHF
TRBJ2-1 - - TRBV4-2 16 TGTGCCAGCAGCCAAGATCCGGGGGCAGGGGACAATGAGCAGTTCTTC CASSQDPGAGDNEQFF
TRBJ2-7 - - TRBV6-5 16 TGTGCCAGCAGTTACGGGGGTCTAGCGAGCTCCTACGAGCAGTACTTC CASSYGGLASSYEQYF
TRBJ1-6 - - TRBV27 15 TGTGCCAGCAGCGACCGTAGCTCCTATAATTCACCCCTCCACTTT CASSDRSSYNSPLHF